This is a list of T cell receptor beta chains from one sample in a study of vaccination and CD4 T cells after COVID-19. These receptors lack a known antigen. Via MiXCR, TCRdb re-called the PCR reads, giving one row per CDR3 protein. Of about 10,000 distinct CDR3 sequences listed, approximately 59% are singletons. Sequencing was performed on CD4+ T cells from blood, cultured in vitro. The source is a human donor who had recovered from COVID-19. Both conserved end residues are part of each CDR3. A D gene is named only where the DNA matches it firmly. Clone size is given for some rows only: seen once, a few or many times, or a class if the clone is expanded.

v_call	d_call	j_call	clone_size	cdr3_nt	cdr3_aa
TRBV2	-	TRBJ2-3	-	TGTGCCAGCAGTGAACCTTATGGACAAAGCACAGATACGCAGTATTTT	CASSEPYGQSTDTQYF
TRBV20-1	TRBD2	TRBJ2-1	-	TGCAGTGCAGCTAGCGGGAGAAGGGATGAGCAGTTCTTC	CSAASGRRDEQFF
TRBV27	-	TRBJ2-7	-	TGTGCCAGCAGTCCCGACGGTACCTACGAGCAGTACTTC	CASSPDGTYEQYF
TRBV12-3/TRBV12-4	-	TRBJ1-1	large	TGTGCCAGCAGTTTAGGTCAGAACACTGAAGCTTTCTTT	CASSLGQNTEAFF
TRBV11-3	-	TRBJ2-1	-	TGTGCCAGCAGCTTAGAATCTATTGAGCAGTTCTTC	CASSLESIEQFF
TRBV25-1	-	TRBJ2-5	-	TGTGCCAGCAGTGAATCGAGGGGCAACCAAGAGACCCAGTACTTC	CASSESRGNQETQYF
TRBV7-2	-	TRBJ1-5	once	TGTGCCAGCAGTGGGGACGGTCGTAGCAATCAGCCCCAGCATTTT	CASSGDGRSNQPQHF
TRBV25-1	-	TRBJ2-3	-	TGTGCCAGCAGTGAGGACTATGGGGTCGCAGATACGCAGTATTTT	CASSEDYGVADTQYF
TRBV19	TRBD1	TRBJ1-1	-	TGTGCCAGTAGTTCCCCAGGGGGCTCGAACACTGAAGCTTTCTTT	CASSSPGGSNTEAFF
TRBV28	-	TRBJ1-2	-	TGTGCCAGCAGTTCGGGGGTTGATGGCTACACCTTC	CASSSGVDGYTF
TRBV10-2	-	TRBJ2-1	-	TGCGCCAGCAGTGAAAATGCGCTTTCCTACAATGAGCAGTTCTTC	CASSENALSYNEQFF
TRBV5-6	-	TRBJ1-2	-	TGTGCCAGCAGTCTCCCCGGGGAGTCGGGGGGCTACACCTTC	CASSLPGESGGYTF
TRBV7-8	-	TRBJ1-1	few	TGTGCCAGCAGCTCTTACAGGGCGGACACTGAAGCTTTCTTT	CASSSYRADTEAFF
TRBV6-1	-	TRBJ2-7	-	TGTGCCAGCAGTGAAGGACAGCCCCCCTACGAGCAGTACTTC	CASSEGQPPYEQYF
TRBV11-3	TRBD1	TRBJ2-2	-	TGTGCCAGCAGCTTGGGGACCGGGACAGGGGAGACCGGGAAGCTGTTTTTT	CASSLGTGTGETGKLFF
TRBV29-1	-	TRBJ2-5	-	TGCAGCGTTGCACGGGGGGCCAGAGAGACCCAGTACTTC	CSVARGARETQYF
TRBV11-2	-	TRBJ1-1	-	TGTGCCAGCAGCTCCATTAGGACTGAAGCTTTCTTT	CASSSIRTEAFF
TRBV20-1	TRBD2	TRBJ2-1	-	TGCAGTGCTAGCCCAATTGGGGCCGGGACGGGAGGCAATGAGCAGTTCTTC	CSASPIGAGTGGNEQFF
TRBV5-4	-	TRBJ2-4	-	TGTGCCAGCAGCCTAGGTTCTCGGGGGCCGCAAAACATTCAGTACTTC	CASSLGSRGPQNIQYF
TRBV19	TRBD1	TRBJ2-2	-	TGTGCCAGTAGTTCTACCCGGGACAGGACCGGGGAGCTGTTTTTT	CASSSTRDRTGELFF
TRBV19	TRBD1	TRBJ2-3	few	TGTGCCAGCCCGGGACAGGGAACAGATACGCAGTATTTT	CASPGQGTDTQYF
TRBV6-1	TRBD2	TRBJ2-7	once	TGTGCCAGCAGCCGGACCATAGCGGGGCGGCCGTCCTACGAGCAGTACTTC	CASSRTIAGRPSYEQYF
TRBV7-3	-	TRBJ2-1	few	TGTGCCAGCAGCTTAGGCGGTCCCAGGGAGCAGTTCTTC	CASSLGGPREQFF
TRBV27	-	TRBJ1-5	-	TGCACCAGCAGTTTAGGACTTTATAGCAATCAGCCCCAGCATTTT	CTSSLGLYSNQPQHF
TRBV12-3/TRBV12-4	-	TRBJ2-2	-	TGTGCCAGCAGTTTTCCTGGGGAGCTGTTTTTT	CASSFPGELFF
TRBV24-1	-	TRBJ2-5	-	TGTGCCACCAAAAAGGAAGAGACCCAGTACTTC	CATKKEETQYF
TRBV12-3/TRBV12-4	-	TRBJ2-6	-	TGTGCCAGCAGTCCCGGTCAGGTGATCTCTGGGGCCAACGTCCTGACTTTC	CASSPGQVISGANVLTF
TRBV12-3/TRBV12-4	-	TRBJ2-5	-	TGTGCCAGCAGTTTTTCCCCAGAGACCCAGTACTTC	CASSFSPETQYF
TRBV5-4	TRBD1	TRBJ1-1	-	TGTGCCAGCAGCTTGGGGGACCAGGGGGCAAAGGAAGCTTTCTTT	CASSLGDQGAKEAFF